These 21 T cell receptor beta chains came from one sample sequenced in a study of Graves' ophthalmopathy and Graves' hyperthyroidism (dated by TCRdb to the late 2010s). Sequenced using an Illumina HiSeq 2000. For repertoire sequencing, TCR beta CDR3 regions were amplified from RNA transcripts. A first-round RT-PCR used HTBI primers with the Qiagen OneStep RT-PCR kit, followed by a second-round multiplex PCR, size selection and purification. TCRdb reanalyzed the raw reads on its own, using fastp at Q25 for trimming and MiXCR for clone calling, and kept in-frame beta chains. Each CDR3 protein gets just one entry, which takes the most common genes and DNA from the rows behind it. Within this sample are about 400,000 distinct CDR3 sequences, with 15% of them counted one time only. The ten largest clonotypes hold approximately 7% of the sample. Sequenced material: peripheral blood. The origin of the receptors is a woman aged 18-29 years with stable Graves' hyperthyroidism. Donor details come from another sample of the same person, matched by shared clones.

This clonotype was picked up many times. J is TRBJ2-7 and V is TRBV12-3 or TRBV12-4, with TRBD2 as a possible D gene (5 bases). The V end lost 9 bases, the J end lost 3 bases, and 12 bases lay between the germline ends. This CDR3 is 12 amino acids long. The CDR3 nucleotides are TGTGCCAGTCGGGGTACTGGCTACGAGCAGTACTTC. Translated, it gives CASRGTGYEQYF.

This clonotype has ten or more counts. The CDR3 protein is CASSDHIGTGPYGYTF. The CDR3 coding sequence is TGTGCCAGCAGTGATCATATCGGGACAGGGCCATATGGCTACACCTTC. The rearrangement uses TRBV25-1 and TRBJ1-2; TRBD1 matches 9 bases. The CDR3 has 16 residues. CDR1 is MGHDK and CDR2 is SYGVNS in the germline V gene. V shed 3 bases and J 5 bases; nucleotides not matched to a gene: 10.

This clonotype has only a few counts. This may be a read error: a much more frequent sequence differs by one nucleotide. DNA for the CDR3: TGTGCCAGCAGTTTGCGGACAGGGGTTACAGGAGAGACCAAGTACTTC. Protein sequence: CASSLRTGVTGETKYF. The rearrangement links TRBV6-2 or TRBV6-3 to TRBJ2-5, with TRBD1 matching over 9 bases. The germline CDR1 and CDR2 sequences are MNHEY and SVGEGT. The CDR3 has 16 amino acids.

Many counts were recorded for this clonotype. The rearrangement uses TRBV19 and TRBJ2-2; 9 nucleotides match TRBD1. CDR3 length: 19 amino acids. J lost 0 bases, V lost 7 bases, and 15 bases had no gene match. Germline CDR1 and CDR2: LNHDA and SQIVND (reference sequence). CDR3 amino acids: CASTHGDRERNPNTGELFF. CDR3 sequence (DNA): TGTGCCAGTACCCATGGGGACAGGGAGAGAAATCCGAACACCGGGGAGCTGTTTTTT.

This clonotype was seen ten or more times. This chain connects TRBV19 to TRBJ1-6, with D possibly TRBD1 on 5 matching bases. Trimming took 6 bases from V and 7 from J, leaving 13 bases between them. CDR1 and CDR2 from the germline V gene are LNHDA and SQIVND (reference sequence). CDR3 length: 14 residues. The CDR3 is CASRLGEPNSPLHF. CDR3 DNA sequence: TGTGCCAGTAGGTTAGGGGAACCCAATTCACCCCTCCACTTT.

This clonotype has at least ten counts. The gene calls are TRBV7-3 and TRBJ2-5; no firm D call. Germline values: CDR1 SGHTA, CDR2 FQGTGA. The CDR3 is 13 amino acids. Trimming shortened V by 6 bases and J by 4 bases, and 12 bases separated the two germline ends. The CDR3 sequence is CASRLKVGETQYF. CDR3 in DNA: TGTGCCAGCAGACTTAAGGTCGGAGAGACCCAGTACTTC.

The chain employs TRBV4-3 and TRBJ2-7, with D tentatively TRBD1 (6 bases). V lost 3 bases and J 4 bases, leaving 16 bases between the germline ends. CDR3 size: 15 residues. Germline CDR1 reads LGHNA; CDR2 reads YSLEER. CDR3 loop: CASSHNRVLGYEQYF. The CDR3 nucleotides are TGCGCCAGCAGCCATAACAGGGTCCTAGGGTACGAGCAGTACTTC.

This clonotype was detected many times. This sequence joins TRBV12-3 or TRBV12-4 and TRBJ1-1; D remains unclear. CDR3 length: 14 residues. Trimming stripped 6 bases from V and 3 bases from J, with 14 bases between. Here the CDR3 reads CASSLAGGHTEAFF. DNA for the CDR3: TGTGCCAGCAGCCTCGCCGGTGGGCACACTGAAGCTTTCTTT.

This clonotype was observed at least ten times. CDR3 DNA sequence: TGTGCCAGCAGGCGGACAGCCGGGGGTTATGGCTACACCTTC. Translation gives CASRRTAGGYGYTF. The chain joins TRBV27 to TRBJ1-2; D is perhaps TRBD1 (6 bases). Trimming cost V 6 bases and J 5 bases, with 16 bases left between them. The CDR3 runs 14 residues. CDR1 and CDR2 (germline): MNHEY, SMNVEV (reference sequence).

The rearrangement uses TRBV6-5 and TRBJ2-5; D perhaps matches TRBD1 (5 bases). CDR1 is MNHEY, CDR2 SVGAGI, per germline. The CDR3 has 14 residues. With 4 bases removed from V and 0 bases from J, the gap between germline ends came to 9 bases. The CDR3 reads CASSFDSNQETQYF. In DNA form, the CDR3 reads TGTGCCAGCAGTTTCGACAGCAACCAAGAGACCCAGTACTTC.

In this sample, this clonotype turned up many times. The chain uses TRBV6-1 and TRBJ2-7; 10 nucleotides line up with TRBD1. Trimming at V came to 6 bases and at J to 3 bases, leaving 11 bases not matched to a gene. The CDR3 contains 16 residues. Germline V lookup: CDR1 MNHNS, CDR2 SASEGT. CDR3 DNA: TGTGCCAGCAGACGCGAGACCGGGACAGGGGTCTACGAGCAGTACTTC. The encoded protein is CASRRETGTGVYEQYF.

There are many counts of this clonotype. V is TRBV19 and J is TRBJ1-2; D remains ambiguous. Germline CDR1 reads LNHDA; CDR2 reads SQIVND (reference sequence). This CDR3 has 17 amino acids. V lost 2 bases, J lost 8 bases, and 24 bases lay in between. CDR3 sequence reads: CASSIPLSRTIKRGYTF. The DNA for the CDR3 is TGTGCCAGTAGTATACCCCTCTCCCGGACGATTAAGAGGGGCTACACCTTC.

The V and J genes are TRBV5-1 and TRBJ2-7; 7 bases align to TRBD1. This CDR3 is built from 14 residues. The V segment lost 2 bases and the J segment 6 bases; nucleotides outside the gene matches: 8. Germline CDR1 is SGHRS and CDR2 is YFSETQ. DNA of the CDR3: TGCGCCAGCAGCTTCACCGGGACAGTGGGCGAGCAGTACTTC. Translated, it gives CASSFTGTVGEQYF.

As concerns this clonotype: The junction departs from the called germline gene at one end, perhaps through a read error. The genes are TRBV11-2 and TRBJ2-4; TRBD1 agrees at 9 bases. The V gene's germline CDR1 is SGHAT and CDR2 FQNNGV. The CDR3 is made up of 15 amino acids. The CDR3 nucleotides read TGTGCCAGCAGTTTAGAGCCTGGGACAGGGAACATTCAGTACTTC. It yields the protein CASSLEPGTGNIQYF.

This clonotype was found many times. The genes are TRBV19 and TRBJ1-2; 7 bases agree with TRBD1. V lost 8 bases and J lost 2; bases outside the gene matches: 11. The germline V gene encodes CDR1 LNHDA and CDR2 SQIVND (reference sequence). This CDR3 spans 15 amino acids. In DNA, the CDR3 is TGTGCCAGTCGACAGACGACAGGGAACAACTATGGCTACACCTTC. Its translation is CASRQTTGNNYGYTF.

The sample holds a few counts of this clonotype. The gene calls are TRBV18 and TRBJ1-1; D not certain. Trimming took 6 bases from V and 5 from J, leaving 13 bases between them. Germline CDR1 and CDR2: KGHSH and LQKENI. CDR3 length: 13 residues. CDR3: CASSRGLGTEAFF. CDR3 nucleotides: TGTGCCAGCTCGCGTGGACTGGGGACTGAAGCTTTCTTT.

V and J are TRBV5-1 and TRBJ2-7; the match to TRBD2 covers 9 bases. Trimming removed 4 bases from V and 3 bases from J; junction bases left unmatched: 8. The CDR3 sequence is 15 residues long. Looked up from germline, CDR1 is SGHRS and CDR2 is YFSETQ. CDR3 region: CASSPGASGDYEQYF. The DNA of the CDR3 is TGCGCCAGCAGCCCCGGGGCTAGCGGGGACTACGAGCAGTACTTC.

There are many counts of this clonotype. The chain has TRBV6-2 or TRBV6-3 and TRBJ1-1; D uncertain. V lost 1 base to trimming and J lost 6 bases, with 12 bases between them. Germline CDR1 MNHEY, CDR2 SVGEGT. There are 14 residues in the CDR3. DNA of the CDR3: TGTGCCAGCAGTTACTTACGCTTCGGAGCTGAAGCTTTCTTT. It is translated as CASSYLRFGAEAFF.

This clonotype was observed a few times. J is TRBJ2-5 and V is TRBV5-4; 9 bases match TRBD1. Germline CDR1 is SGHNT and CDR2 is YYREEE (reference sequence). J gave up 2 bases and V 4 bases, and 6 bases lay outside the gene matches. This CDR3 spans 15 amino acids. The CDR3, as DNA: TGTGCCAGCAGCGGGGGGACAGGGTCACAAGAGACCCAGTACTTC. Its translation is CASSGGTGSQETQYF.

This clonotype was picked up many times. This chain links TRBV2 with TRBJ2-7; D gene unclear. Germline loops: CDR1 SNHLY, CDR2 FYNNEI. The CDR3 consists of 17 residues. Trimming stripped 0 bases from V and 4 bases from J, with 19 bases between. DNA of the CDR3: TGTGCCAGCAGTGAAGCGGTCTTCGACCGGCGGAAGTACGAGCAGTACTTC. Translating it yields CASSEAVFDRRKYEQYF. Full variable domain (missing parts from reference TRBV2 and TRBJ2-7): EPEVTQTPSHQVTQMGQEVILRCVPISNHLYFYWYRQILGQKVEFLVSFYNNEISEKSEIFDDQFSVERPDGSNFTLKIRSTKLEDSAMYFCASSEAVFDRRKYEQYFGPGTRLTVT.

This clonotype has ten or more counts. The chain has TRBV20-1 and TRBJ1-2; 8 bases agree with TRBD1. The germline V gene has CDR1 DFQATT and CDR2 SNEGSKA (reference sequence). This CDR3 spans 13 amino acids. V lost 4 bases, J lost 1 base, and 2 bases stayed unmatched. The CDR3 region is CSAKQGDNYGYTF. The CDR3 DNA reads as TGCAGTGCTAAACAGGGGGATAACTATGGCTACACCTTC.